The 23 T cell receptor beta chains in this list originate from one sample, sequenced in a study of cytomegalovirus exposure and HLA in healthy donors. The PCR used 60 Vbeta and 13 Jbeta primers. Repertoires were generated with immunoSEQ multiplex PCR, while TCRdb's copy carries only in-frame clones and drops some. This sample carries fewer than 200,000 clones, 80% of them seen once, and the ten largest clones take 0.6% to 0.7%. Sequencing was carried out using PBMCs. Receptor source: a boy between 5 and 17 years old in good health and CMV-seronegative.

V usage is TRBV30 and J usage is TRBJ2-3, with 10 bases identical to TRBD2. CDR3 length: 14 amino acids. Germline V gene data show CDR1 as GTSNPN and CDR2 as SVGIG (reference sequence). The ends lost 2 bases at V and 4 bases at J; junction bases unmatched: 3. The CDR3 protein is CAWSLAGVPDTQYF. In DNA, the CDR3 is TGTGCCTGGAGTCTAGCGGGAGTCCCAGATACGCAGTATTTT.

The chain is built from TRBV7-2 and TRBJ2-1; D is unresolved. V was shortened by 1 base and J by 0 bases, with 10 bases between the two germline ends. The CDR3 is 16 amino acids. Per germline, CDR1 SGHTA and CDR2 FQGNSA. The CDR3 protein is CASSLDPPSSYNEQFF. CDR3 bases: TGTGCCAGCAGCTTAGACCCCCCGAGCTCCTACAATGAGCAGTTCTTC. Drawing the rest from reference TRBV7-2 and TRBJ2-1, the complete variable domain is GAGVSQSPSNKVTEKGKDVELRCDPISGHTALYWYRQSLGQGLEFLIYFQGNSAPDKSGLPSDRFSAERTGGSVSTLTIQRTQQEDSAVYLCASSLDPPSSYNEQFFGPGTRLTVL.

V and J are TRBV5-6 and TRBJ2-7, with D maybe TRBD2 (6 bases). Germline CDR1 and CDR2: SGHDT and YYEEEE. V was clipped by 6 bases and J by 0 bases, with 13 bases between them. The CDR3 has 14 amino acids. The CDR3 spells CASNTGVSSYEQYF. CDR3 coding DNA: TGTGCCAGCAACACGGGGGTTAGCTCCTACGAGCAGTACTTC.

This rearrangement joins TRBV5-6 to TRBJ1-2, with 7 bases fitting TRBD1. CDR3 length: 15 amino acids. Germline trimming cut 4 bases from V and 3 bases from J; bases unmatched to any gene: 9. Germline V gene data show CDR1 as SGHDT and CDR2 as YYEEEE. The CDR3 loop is CASSEGQPPDYGYTF. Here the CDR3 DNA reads TGTGCCAGCAGCGAGGGACAGCCCCCCGACTATGGCTACACCTTC.

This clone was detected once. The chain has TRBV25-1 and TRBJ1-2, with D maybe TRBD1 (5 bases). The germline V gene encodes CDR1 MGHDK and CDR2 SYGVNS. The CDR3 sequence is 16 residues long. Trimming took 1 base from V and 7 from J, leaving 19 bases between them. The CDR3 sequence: CASSELTGTNGGGYTF. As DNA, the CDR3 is TGTGCCAGCAGTGAATTGACCGGGACTAACGGGGGTGGCTACACCTTC.

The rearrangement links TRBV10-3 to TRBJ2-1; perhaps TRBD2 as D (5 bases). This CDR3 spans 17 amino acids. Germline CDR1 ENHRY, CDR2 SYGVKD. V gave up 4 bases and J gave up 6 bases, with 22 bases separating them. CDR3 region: CAISAGDGKFTGNEQFF. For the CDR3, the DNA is TGTGCCATCAGTGCGGGTGACGGGAAGTTTACTGGCAATGAGCAGTTCTTC.

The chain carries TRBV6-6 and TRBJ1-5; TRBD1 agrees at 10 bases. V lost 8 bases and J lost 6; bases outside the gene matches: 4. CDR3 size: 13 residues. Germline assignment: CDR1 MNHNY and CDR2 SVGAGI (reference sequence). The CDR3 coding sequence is TGTGCCAGCCAAGGGACAGGGGTTCAGCCCCAGCATTTT. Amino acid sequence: CASQGTGVQPQHF.

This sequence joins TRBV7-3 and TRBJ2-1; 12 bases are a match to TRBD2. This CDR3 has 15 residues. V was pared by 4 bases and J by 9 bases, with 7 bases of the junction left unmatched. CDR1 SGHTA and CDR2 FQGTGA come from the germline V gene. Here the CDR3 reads CASSSTSGRAGEQFF. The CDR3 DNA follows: TGTGCCAGCAGCTCGACTAGCGGGAGAGCCGGTGAGCAGTTCTTC.

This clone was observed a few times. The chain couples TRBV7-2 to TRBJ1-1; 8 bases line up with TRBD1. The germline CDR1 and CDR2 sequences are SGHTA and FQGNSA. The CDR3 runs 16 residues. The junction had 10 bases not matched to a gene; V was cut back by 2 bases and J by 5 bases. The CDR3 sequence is CASSLWVQGVGTEAFF. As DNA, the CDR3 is TGTGCCAGCAGCTTATGGGTACAGGGGGTGGGAACTGAAGCTTTCTTT.

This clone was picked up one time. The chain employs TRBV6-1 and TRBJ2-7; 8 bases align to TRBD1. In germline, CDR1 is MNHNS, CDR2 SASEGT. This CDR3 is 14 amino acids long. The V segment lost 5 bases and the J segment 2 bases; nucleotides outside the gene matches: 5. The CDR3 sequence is CASSTGGITYEQYF. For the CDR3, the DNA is TGTGCCAGCAGTACAGGGGGGATTACCTACGAGCAGTACTTC.

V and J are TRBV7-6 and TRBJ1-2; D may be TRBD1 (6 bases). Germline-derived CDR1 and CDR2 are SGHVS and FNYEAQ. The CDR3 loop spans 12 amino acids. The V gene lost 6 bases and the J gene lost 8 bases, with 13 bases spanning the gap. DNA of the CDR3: TGTGCCAGCAGTCTAGGGGGAGGGGGCTACACCTTC. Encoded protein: CASSLGGGGYTF.

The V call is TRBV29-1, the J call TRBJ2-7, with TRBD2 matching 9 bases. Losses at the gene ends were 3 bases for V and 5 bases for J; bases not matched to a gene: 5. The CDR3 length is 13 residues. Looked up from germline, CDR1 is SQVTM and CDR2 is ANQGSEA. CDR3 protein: CSVEASGAHEQYF. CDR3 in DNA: TGCAGCGTTGAGGCTAGCGGGGCCCACGAGCAGTACTTC.

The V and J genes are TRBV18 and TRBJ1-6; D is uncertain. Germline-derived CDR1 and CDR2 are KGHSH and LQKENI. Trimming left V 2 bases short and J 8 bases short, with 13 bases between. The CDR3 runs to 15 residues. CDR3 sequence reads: CASSPRLDEDSPLHF. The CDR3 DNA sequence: TGTGCCAGCTCACCAAGACTTGACGAGGATTCACCCCTCCACTTT.

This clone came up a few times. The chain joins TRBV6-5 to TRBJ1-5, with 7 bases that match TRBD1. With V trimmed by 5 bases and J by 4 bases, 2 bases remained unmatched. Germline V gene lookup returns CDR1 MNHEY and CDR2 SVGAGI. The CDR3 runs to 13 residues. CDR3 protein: CASSAQGNQPQHF. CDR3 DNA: TGTGCCAGCAGTGCACAGGGGAATCAGCCCCAGCATTTT.

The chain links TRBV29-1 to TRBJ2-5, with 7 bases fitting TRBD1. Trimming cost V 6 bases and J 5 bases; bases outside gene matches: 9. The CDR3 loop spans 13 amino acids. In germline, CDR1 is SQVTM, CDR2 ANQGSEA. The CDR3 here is CSVSTGVIETQYF. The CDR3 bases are TGCAGCGTGAGTACAGGGGTGATCGAGACCCAGTACTTC. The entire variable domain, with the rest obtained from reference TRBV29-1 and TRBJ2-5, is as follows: SAVISQKPSRDICQRGTSLTIQCQVDSQVTMMFWYRQQPGQSLTLIATANQGSEATYESGFVIDKFPISRPNLTFSTLTVSNMSPEDSSIYLCSVSTGVIETQYFGPGTRLLVL.

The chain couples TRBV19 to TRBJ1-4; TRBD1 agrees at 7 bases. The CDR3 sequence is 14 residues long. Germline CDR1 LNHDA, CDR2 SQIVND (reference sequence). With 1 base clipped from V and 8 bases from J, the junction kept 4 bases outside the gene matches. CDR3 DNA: TGTGCCAGTAGTATAGCTTACAGGGGAGAAAAACTGTTTTTT. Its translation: CASSIAYRGEKLFF.

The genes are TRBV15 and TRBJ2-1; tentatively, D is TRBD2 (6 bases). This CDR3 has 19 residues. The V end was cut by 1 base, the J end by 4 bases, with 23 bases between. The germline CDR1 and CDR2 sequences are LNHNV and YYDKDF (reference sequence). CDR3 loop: CATSRAPDYGTLNYNEQFF. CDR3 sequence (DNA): TGTGCCACCAGCAGAGCACCGGACTACGGTACCTTAAATTACAATGAGCAGTTCTTC.

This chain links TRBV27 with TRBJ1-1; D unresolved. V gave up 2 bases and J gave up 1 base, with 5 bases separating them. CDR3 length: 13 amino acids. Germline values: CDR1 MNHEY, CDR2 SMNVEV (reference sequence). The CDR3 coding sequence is TGTGCCAGCAGTTTACCGGGGAACACTGAAGCTTTCTTT. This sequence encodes CASSLPGNTEAFF.

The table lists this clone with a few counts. CDR3 nucleotide sequence: TGTGCCAGCAGCTTAGAAGGGGTTCTAGCGGGGGGGCCTTACGAGCAGTACTTC. Encoded protein: CASSLEGVLAGGPYEQYF. The chain couples TRBV7-2 to TRBJ2-7; the match to TRBD2 covers 12 bases. The length of the CDR3 is 18 residues. Trimming at V came to 1 base and at J to 4 bases, leaving 11 bases not matched to a gene. Germline V CDR1 and CDR2: SGHTA, FQGNSA.

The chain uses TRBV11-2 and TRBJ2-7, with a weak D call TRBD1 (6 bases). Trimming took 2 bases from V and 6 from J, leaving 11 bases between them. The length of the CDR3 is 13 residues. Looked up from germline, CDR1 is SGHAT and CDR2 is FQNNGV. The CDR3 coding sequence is TGTGCCAGCAGCTTAAGGGGGTCCGGCGAGCAGTACTTC. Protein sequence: CASSLRGSGEQYF.

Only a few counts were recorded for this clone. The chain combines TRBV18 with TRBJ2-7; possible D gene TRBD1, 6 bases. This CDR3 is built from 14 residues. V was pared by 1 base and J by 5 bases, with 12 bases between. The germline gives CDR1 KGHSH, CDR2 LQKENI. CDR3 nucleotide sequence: TGTGCCAGCTCACCACGGGACAAGGAGAACGAGCAGTACTTC. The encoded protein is CASSPRDKENEQYF.

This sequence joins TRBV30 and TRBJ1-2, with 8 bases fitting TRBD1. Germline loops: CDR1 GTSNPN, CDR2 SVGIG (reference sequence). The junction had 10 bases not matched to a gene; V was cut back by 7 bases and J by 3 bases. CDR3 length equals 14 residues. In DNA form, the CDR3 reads TGTGCCTTGGACAGGGAGCATCCCGACTATGGCTACACCTTC. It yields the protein CALDREHPDYGYTF.

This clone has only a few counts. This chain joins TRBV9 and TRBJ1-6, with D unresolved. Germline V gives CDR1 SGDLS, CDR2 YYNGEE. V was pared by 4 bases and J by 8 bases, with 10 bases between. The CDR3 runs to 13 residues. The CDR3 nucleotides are TGTGCCAGCAGCCCTCTAAGTGATTCACCCCTCCACTTT. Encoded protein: CASSPLSDSPLHF.